Presented here are 5 T cell receptor beta chains from one specimen sequenced in a study of blood T cell repertoires in COVID-19. Produced via immunoSEQ multiplex PCR; TCRdb's table is partial and in-frame only. The table includes hundreds of thousands of clones, about 87% detected once. What was sequenced was PBMCs or T cells enriched from blood (not recorded which). Receptors originate from a woman aged 50 to 60 who had recovered from COVID-19.

The chain links TRBV7-9 to TRBJ2-7; 7 nucleotides align to TRBD2. Germline-derived CDR1 and CDR2 are SEHNR and FQNEAQ (reference sequence). The CDR3 is made up of 14 amino acids. V trimming: 5 bases; J trimming: 7 bases; junction bases outside the gene matches: 11. The chain's CDR3 is CASSPRRELEEQYF. CDR3 nucleotides: TGTGCCAGCAGCCCCCGGCGGGAGCTTGAGGAGCAGTACTTC.

The chain uses TRBV27 and TRBJ2-7; 7 nucleotides align to TRBD2. J lost 7 bases, V lost 2 bases, and 11 bases had no gene match. The germline gives CDR1 MNHEY, CDR2 SMNVEV (reference sequence). This CDR3 contains 15 residues. CDR3 nucleotides: TGTGCCAGCAGTTTAGTCGGTGGGAGGGCTCGAGAGCAGTACTTC. Its translation is CASSLVGGRAREQYF.

The genes are TRBV15 and TRBJ2-1; TRBD1 is a possible D gene (5 bases). Per the germline V gene, CDR1 is LNHNV and CDR2 is YYDKDF (reference sequence). V was pared by 3 bases and J by 4 bases, with 16 bases between. The CDR3 has 16 amino acids. The DNA for the CDR3 is TGTGCCACCAGCAGGAAAGGGGTTTCACTTTACAATGAGCAGTTCTTC. It yields the protein CATSRKGVSLYNEQFF.

The chain uses TRBV7-9 and TRBJ2-7; maybe TRBD2 (6 bases). V lost 7 bases and J lost 4, with 14 bases in between. Looked up from germline, CDR1 is SEHNR and CDR2 is FQNEAQ (reference sequence). The CDR3 length is 13 residues. In nucleotides, the CDR3 is TGTGCCAGCAAGCCCACGGGACTGTACGAGCAGTACTTC. Its translation is CASKPTGLYEQYF.

The chain couples TRBV7-2 to TRBJ1-1, with TRBD1 identical over 8 bases. Germline trimming cut 1 base from V and 7 bases from J; bases unmatched to any gene: 5. The CDR3 has 14 residues. Germline-derived CDR1 and CDR2 are SGHTA and FQGNSA. The CDR3 sequence is CASSLGGQANEAFF. In nucleotides, the CDR3 is TGTGCCAGCAGCTTAGGGGGACAGGCAAATGAAGCTTTCTTT.